This is a list of T cell receptor beta chains from one sample in a study of a mutant IDH1 vaccine in newly diagnosed glioma. TCRdb's copy holds only in-frame clones and misses some; the assay was immunoSEQ multiplex PCR. The sample contains 25,000 to 40,000 clones, 78% of which appear only once. These receptors are not linked to any known antigen. The source material was PBMCs, sampled from a glioma patient whose treatment included an IDH1 peptide vaccine. The receptors stem from a woman aged 40 to 55 with glioma. The CDR3 runs from the conserved cysteine through the conserved F or W. The order of the fields is clone size, D gene, V gene, J gene, CDR3 protein. A D gene is named only where the DNA matches it firmly. A clone size is listed for some rows: how often the clone was seen (once, few, many), or a class if it is expanded.

clone size: NA
D gene: NA
V gene: TRBV6-6
J gene: TRBJ2-5
CDR3 protein: CASRDGGSGETQYF

clone size: NA
D gene: NA
V gene: TRBV6-6
J gene: TRBJ1-4
CDR3 protein: CASSYTGTLREKLFF

clone size: NA
D gene: NA
V gene: TRBV2
J gene: TRBJ1-1
CDR3 protein: CASSDPFPMNTEAFF

clone size: NA
D gene: TRBD2
V gene: TRBV9
J gene: TRBJ2-1
CDR3 protein: CASLLLAGGPSSYNEQFF

clone size: NA
D gene: TRBD2
V gene: TRBV18
J gene: TRBJ2-1
CDR3 protein: CASSPGLAGSGEQFF

clone size: NA
D gene: NA
V gene: TRBV9
J gene: TRBJ2-7
CDR3 protein: CASSVERVSSYEQYF

clone size: NA
D gene: TRBD2
V gene: TRBV5-4
J gene: TRBJ2-2
CDR3 protein: CASGVEAGFATGELFF

clone size: NA
D gene: NA
V gene: TRBV5-4
J gene: TRBJ1-6
CDR3 protein: CASSSPRDKGSPLHF

clone size: NA
D gene: NA
V gene: TRBV6-5
J gene: TRBJ2-7
CDR3 protein: CASSSPSYEQYF

clone size: NA
D gene: TRBD1
V gene: TRBV2
J gene: TRBJ2-1
CDR3 protein: CASSRTGVSYNEQFF

clone size: NA
D gene: NA
V gene: TRBV23-1
J gene: TRBJ2-7
CDR3 protein: CASSHRTQYF

clone size: NA
D gene: NA
V gene: TRBV5-5
J gene: TRBJ2-4
CDR3 protein: CASSPSPLAKNIQYF

clone size: NA
D gene: TRBD1
V gene: TRBV5-1
J gene: TRBJ2-7
CDR3 protein: CASSLAGTGVDEQYF

clone size: NA
D gene: TRBD2
V gene: TRBV13
J gene: TRBJ2-1
CDR3 protein: CASSLAVAGRRQFF

clone size: NA
D gene: NA
V gene: TRBV25-1
J gene: TRBJ2-1
CDR3 protein: CASTSQGVDEDEQFF

clone size: few
D gene: TRBD1
V gene: TRBV25-1
J gene: TRBJ1-3
CDR3 protein: CASGPTGDSGNTIYF

clone size: NA
D gene: NA
V gene: TRBV7-9
J gene: TRBJ2-3
CDR3 protein: CASSAQLSTDTQYF

clone size: NA
D gene: NA
V gene: TRBV5-1
J gene: TRBJ2-3
CDR3 protein: CASSLAPQRLLSTDTQYF

clone size: few
D gene: NA
V gene: TRBV30
J gene: TRBJ1-1
CDR3 protein: CAWSVGGMSTEAFF

clone size: NA
D gene: NA
V gene: TRBV7-2
J gene: TRBJ1-2
CDR3 protein: CASSPDTVFGYTF